The 9 T cell receptor beta chains listed next were all sequenced from one sample in a study of T-cell memory formation after mild COVID-19. TCRdb passed the 5' RACE reads through MiXCR, listing each CDR3 protein once. The data show roughly 68,000 distinct CDR3 sequences, roughly 17% seen once. Source material: PBMCs or a T cell subset sorted from them (not recorded which). All receptors come from an adult woman who had mild COVID-19 (a few samples of this study predate the infection). Cell type and time point are not known.

This chain connects TRBV12-3 or TRBV12-4 to TRBJ2-7; 10 bases fit TRBD1. The CDR3 has 14 residues. V dropped 7 bases and J dropped 3; count of bases not matched to a gene: 6. CDR3: CASTSGQGHYEQYF. The CDR3 DNA sequence: TGTGCCAGCACGTCGGGACAGGGGCACTACGAGCAGTACTTC.

This clonotype came up a few times. The V gene is TRBV4-1, the J gene TRBJ2-7; a possible D gene is TRBD1 (6 bases). Looked up from germline, CDR1 is MGHRA and CDR2 is YSYEKL. V gave up 3 bases and J gave up 4 bases, with 16 bases separating them. The CDR3 spans 15 residues. CDR3 amino acids: CASSHGPGHTYEQYF. In nucleotides, the CDR3 is TGCGCCAGCAGCCATGGCCCGGGACATACTTACGAGCAGTACTTC.

The V and J genes are TRBV29-1 and TRBJ2-7; 10 nucleotides align to TRBD1. The V and J ends lost 5 bases and 1 base, in that order; junction bases with no gene match: 2. The V gene's germline CDR1 is SQVTM and CDR2 ANQGSEA. The CDR3 sequence is 13 residues long. The CDR3 sequence is CSVMDRGSYEQYF. For the CDR3, the DNA is TGCAGCGTTATGGACAGGGGGTCCTACGAGCAGTACTTC.

This clonotype has more than one count but fewer than ten. The J gene is TRBJ2-2, the V gene TRBV24-1; D is unclear. The germline V and J ends were trimmed by 3 bases and 0 bases, with 13 bases remaining between them. Germline CDR1 KGHDR, CDR2 SFDVKD. The CDR3 covers 17 residues. The CDR3 sequence: CATSDQALPANTGELFF. CDR3 nucleotide sequence: TGTGCCACCAGTGATCAGGCCTTACCCGCGAACACCGGGGAGCTGTTTTTT.

V is TRBV12-3 or TRBV12-4 and J is TRBJ1-5; 7 positions agree with TRBD1. J lost 6 bases, V lost 6 bases, and 8 bases had no gene match. The CDR3 is 14 residues long. The CDR3 here is CASSPPTGRQPQHF. The DNA of the CDR3 is TGTGCCAGCAGCCCTCCGACAGGGCGTCAGCCCCAGCATTTT.

This clonotype came up a few times. The genes are TRBV24-1 and TRBJ2-3; either TRBD1 or TRBD2 may fit D (5 bases each). The CDR3 sequence is 15 residues long. V was shortened by 3 bases and J by 0 bases, with 9 bases between the two germline ends. From germline, CDR1 is KGHDR and CDR2 SFDVKD. The DNA for the CDR3 is TGTGCCACCAGTGATCCCGGGGACAGCACAGATACGCAGTATTTT. Translating it yields CATSDPGDSTDTQYF.

This clonotype was seen a handful of times. This sequence joins TRBV4-1 and TRBJ2-5, with D perhaps matching TRBD1 (6 bases). Germline V gene data show CDR1 as MGHRA and CDR2 as YSYEKL. Trimming cost V 3 bases and J 3 bases, with 11 bases left between them. The length of the CDR3 is 14 residues. CDR3 in amino acids: CASSQTGYEETQYF. The CDR3, as DNA: TGCGCCAGCAGCCAGACAGGATACGAAGAGACCCAGTACTTC.

V gene TRBV4-3 combines with J gene TRBJ2-3; D is uncertain. From germline, CDR1 is LGHNA and CDR2 YSLEER. The CDR3 has 12 amino acids. V dropped 3 bases and J dropped 10 bases, with 11 bases sitting between them. The CDR3 reads CASSHDISAQYF. In DNA, the CDR3 is TGCGCCAGCAGCCACGATATTTCGGCGCAGTATTTT.

This clonotype was recorded a few times. This chain connects TRBV5-4 to TRBJ1-1; D gene uncertain. The CDR3 sequence is 16 residues long. V was shortened by 3 bases and J by 10 bases, with 25 bases between the two germline ends. From germline, CDR1 is SGHNT and CDR2 YYREEE (reference sequence). The CDR3 here is CASSSGPVGGSVGAFF. CDR3 DNA: TGTGCCAGCAGCTCGGGCCCGGTTGGTGGGTCGGTGGGAGCTTTCTTT.